These 19 T cell receptor beta chains were all obtained from the same sample, sequenced in a study of blood T cell repertoires in COVID-19. TCRdb's copy holds only in-frame clones and misses some; the assay was immunoSEQ multiplex PCR. Here the sample spans a few hundred thousand clones, 85% being singletons. What was sequenced was PBMCs or T cells enriched from blood (not recorded which). The source is a woman between 50 and 59 years old who had been exposed to COVID-19.

The genes are TRBV18 and TRBJ1-6; TRBD1 matches 8 bases. This CDR3 contains 18 residues. Germline V gene data show CDR1 as KGHSH and CDR2 as LQKENI. The V and J ends lost 3 bases and 6 bases, in that order; junction bases with no gene match: 13. This CDR3 is CASSPGQGWGRVNSPLHF. In nucleotides, the CDR3 is TGTGCCAGCTCACCCGGACAGGGCTGGGGGAGGGTTAATTCACCCCTCCACTTT.

The V call is TRBV11-3, the J call TRBJ2-2; 8 bases are a match to TRBD2. The CDR3 spans 15 residues. Germline V CDR1 and CDR2: SGHNT, YENEEA. The V segment lost 2 bases and the J segment 6 bases; nucleotides outside the gene matches: 5. The CDR3 here is CASSLTSGGPGELFF. The DNA for the CDR3 is TGTGCCAGCAGCTTAACGAGCGGGGGCCCCGGGGAGCTGTTTTTT.

The chain employs TRBV27 and TRBJ1-5; D is ambiguous. From germline, CDR1 is MNHEY and CDR2 SMNVEV (reference sequence). With 5 bases removed from V and 7 bases from J, the gap between germline ends came to 12 bases. This CDR3 comprises 13 residues. The CDR3 nucleotides read TGTGCCAGCAGTCGCGATATTCGGCAGCCCCAGCATTTT. Its translation: CASSRDIRQPQHF.

The chain couples TRBV19 to TRBJ2-7; D perhaps matches TRBD2 (5 bases). The V gene lost 2 bases and the J gene lost 2 bases, with 10 bases spanning the gap. The CDR3 is 14 residues long. Per germline, CDR1 LNHDA and CDR2 SQIVND (reference sequence). The CDR3 DNA reads TGTGCCAGTAGTATAAGAGGGTTCCCCTACGAGCAGTACTTC. Amino acid sequence: CASSIRGFPYEQYF.

The V gene is TRBV11-2, the J gene TRBJ1-2; TRBD1 is a possible D gene (5 bases). V lost 2 bases and J lost 0, with 10 bases in between. Germline values: CDR1 SGHAT, CDR2 FQNNGV. The CDR3 totals 15 residues. The CDR3: CASSLRGLANYGYTF. The CDR3 region has the DNA TGTGCCAGCAGCTTACGGGGGTTAGCTAACTATGGCTACACCTTC.

This clone was picked up a small number of times. The chain is built from TRBV29-1 and TRBJ2-5, with D tentatively TRBD1 (6 bases). The length of the CDR3 is 13 residues. Per the germline V gene, CDR1 is SQVTM and CDR2 is ANQGSEA. The V end lost 6 bases, the J end lost 5 bases, and 16 bases lay between the germline ends. As DNA, the CDR3 is TGCAGCGTCTCAAAGACAGGCCGGGAGACCCAGTACTTC. It encodes CSVSKTGRETQYF.

V gene TRBV6-2 or TRBV6-3 combines with J gene TRBJ1-6, with D perhaps TRBD1 (5 bases). The germline gives CDR1 MNHEY, CDR2 SVGEGT. The CDR3 spans 18 residues. V was trimmed by 6 bases and J by 0 bases, leaving 18 bases between them. The CDR3 coding sequence is TGTGCCAGCAGCTTATGGACACCGGAGAGCTCCTATAATTCACCCCTCCACTTT. Protein: CASSLWTPESSYNSPLHF.

This chain uses TRBV29-1 with TRBJ1-2; 8 nucleotides match TRBD1. V gave up 7 bases and J gave up 8 bases; unmatched junction bases: 12. The CDR3 runs to 13 residues. Germline loops: CDR1 SQVTM, CDR2 ANQGSEA. The CDR3 DNA follows: TGCAGCGGATTCGCAGGGGGCCCAAGAGGCTACACCTTC. It is translated as CSGFAGGPRGYTF.

CDR3 protein: CASSVALEPEDNGYTF. CDR3 nucleotide sequence: TGTGCCAGCAGCGTAGCTTTGGAGCCAGAGGATAATGGCTACACCTTC. The rearrangement links TRBV9 to TRBJ1-2; D is undetermined. Looked up from germline, CDR1 is SGDLS and CDR2 is YYNGEE. The ends were cut back, 0 bases at V and 6 bases at J, with 18 bases in the middle. The CDR3 runs 16 residues.

This chain connects TRBV18 to TRBJ1-2, with D possibly being TRBD1 (5 bases). Germline-derived CDR1 and CDR2 are KGHSH and LQKENI. The V gene lost 0 bases and the J gene lost 6 bases, with 8 bases spanning the gap. This CDR3 region has 13 residues. The CDR3 loop reads CASSPPSRDGYTF. CDR3 sequence (DNA): TGTGCCAGCTCACCACCGAGCAGGGATGGCTACACCTTC.

V gene TRBV4-3 combines with J gene TRBJ2-2; possible D gene TRBD1, 5 bases. The CDR3 has 15 residues. Germline CDR1 and CDR2: LGHNA and YSLEER. With 1 base removed from V and 0 bases from J, the gap between germline ends came to 6 bases. CDR3 residues: CASSQGGPNTGELFF. In nucleotides, the CDR3 is TGCGCCAGCAGCCAAGGGGGCCCGAACACCGGGGAGCTGTTTTTT.

V and J are TRBV14 and TRBJ1-6; unclear D gene. The length of the CDR3 is 13 residues. Trimming left V 0 bases short and J 10 bases short, with 7 bases between. Germline V gives CDR1 SGHDN, CDR2 FVKESK. CDR3 nucleotides: TGTGCCAGCAGCCAAGAACAGAAGTCACCCCTCCACTTT. Translation gives CASSQEQKSPLHF.

This clone has only a few counts. The V call is TRBV7-9, the J call TRBJ1-2; 10 nucleotides align to TRBD1. Germline V gives CDR1 SEHNR, CDR2 FQNEAQ (reference sequence). With V trimmed by 8 bases and J by 0 bases, 3 bases remained unmatched. The CDR3 is 14 amino acids. The CDR3 region has the DNA TGTGCCAGCCGCGGACAGGGGGCTAACTATGGCTACACCTTC. Amino acid sequence: CASRGQGANYGYTF. The whole variable domain, remainder taken from reference TRBV7-9 and TRBJ1-2, is DTGVSQNPRHKITKRGQNVTFRCDPISEHNRLYWYRQTLGQGPEFLTYFQNEAQLEKSRLLSDRFSAERPKGSFSTLEIQRTEQGDSAMYLCASRGQGANYGYTFGSGTRLTVV.

This clone was counted once. V gene TRBV2 combines with J gene TRBJ1-5, with TRBD1 identical over 8 bases. This CDR3 spans 16 amino acids. V lost 6 bases and J lost 1; bases outside the gene matches: 8. Germline CDR1 SNHLY, CDR2 FYNNEI. The CDR3 loop is CASRLRTGRSNQPQHF. The DNA for the CDR3 is TGTGCCAGCAGGTTGAGGACAGGGAGAAGCAATCAGCCCCAGCATTTT.

J is TRBJ1-2 and V is TRBV7-9; the D gene is possibly TRBD1 (6 bases). V gave up 7 bases and J gave up 2 bases, with 20 bases separating them. The CDR3 extends over 16 amino acids. CDR1 and CDR2 (germline): SEHNR, FQNEAQ (reference sequence). CDR3 sequence: CASKGPVQGWNYGYTF. In DNA, the CDR3 is TGTGCCAGCAAGGGGCCCGTACAGGGTTGGAACTATGGCTACACCTTC.

CDR3 amino acids: CASSRADLLASGYETQYF. CDR3 nucleotides: TGTGCCAGCAGCCGAGCCGACTTACTAGCGTCGGGGTATGAGACCCAGTACTTC. This rearrangement joins TRBV5-8 to TRBJ2-5; TRBD2 aligns across 7 bases. The CDR3 loop spans 18 amino acids. V gave up 4 bases and J gave up 5 bases; unmatched junction bases: 20. Germline CDR1 is SGHTS and CDR2 is YDEGEE.

The V gene is TRBV30, the J gene TRBJ1-1; D is undetermined. Germline assignment: CDR1 GTSNPN and CDR2 SVGIG (reference sequence). Trimming removed 6 bases at V and 1 base at J, with 6 bases between. The CDR3 extends over 11 amino acids. The CDR3 DNA follows: TGTGCCTGTCATAGGAACACTGAAGCTTTCTTT. Its protein is CACHRNTEAFF.

The rearrangement uses TRBV29-1 and TRBJ2-3; perhaps TRBD2 as D (5 bases). Trimming removed 6 bases from V and 2 bases from J, with 18 bases in between. Germline V gives CDR1 SQVTM, CDR2 ANQGSEA. The CDR3 consists of 15 residues. The CDR3 coding sequence is TGCAGCGTCGAACCGACGAGGGCGCACACAGATACGCAGTATTTT. This encodes CSVEPTRAHTDTQYF.

This chain joins TRBV9 and TRBJ2-7; D is uncertain. Germline-derived CDR1 and CDR2 are SGDLS and YYNGEE. V was shortened by 0 bases and J by 0 bases, with 13 bases between the two germline ends. The CDR3 length is 16 residues. CDR3: CASSVGAWQSSYEQYF. In DNA form, the CDR3 reads TGTGCCAGCAGCGTAGGGGCGTGGCAGTCCTCCTACGAGCAGTACTTC.